This T cell receptor beta chain was documented in a study of shared clonotypes between healthy human individuals. DNA from unsorted PBMC was sequenced on ten immunoSEQ deep assay plates. Clones were read by immunoSEQ multiplex PCR, and TCRdb kept only the in-frame ones, dropping some. The sample records 450,000 to 600,000 clones, around three quarters being singletons. The V gene's germline CDR1 is SGHDN and CDR2 FVKESK. This CDR3 has 13 residues. V shed 7 bases, J shed 5 bases, and the junction held 5 bases outside the gene matches. All donors were Caucasian adults living in Nashville, Tennessee. The sequence was obtained from a woman between 40 and 55 years old in good health. Some clones in this sample may be carry-over from other donors' samples. The sample consisted of PBMCs. The V call is TRBV14, the J call TRBJ1-1, with TRBD1 matching 9 bases. Written as DNA, the CDR3 is TGTGCCAGCATAGGGACAGGGTGGACTGAAGCTTTCTTT. Amino acids: CASIGTGWTEAFF.